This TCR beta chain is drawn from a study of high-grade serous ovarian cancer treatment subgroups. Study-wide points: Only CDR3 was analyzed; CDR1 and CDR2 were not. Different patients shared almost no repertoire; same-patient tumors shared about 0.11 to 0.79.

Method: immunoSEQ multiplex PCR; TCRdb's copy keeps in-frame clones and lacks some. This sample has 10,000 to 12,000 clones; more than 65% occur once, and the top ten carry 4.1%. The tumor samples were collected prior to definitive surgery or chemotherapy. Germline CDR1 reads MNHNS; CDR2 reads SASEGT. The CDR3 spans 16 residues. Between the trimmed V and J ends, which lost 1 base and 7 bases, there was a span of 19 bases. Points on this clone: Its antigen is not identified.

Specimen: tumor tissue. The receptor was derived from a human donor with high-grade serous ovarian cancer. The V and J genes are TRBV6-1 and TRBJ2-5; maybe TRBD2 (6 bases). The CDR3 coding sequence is TGTGCCAGCAGTGAAGGATTGGTAGCGGCGCCAAGGACCCAGTACTTC. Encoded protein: CASSEGLVAAPRTQYF.